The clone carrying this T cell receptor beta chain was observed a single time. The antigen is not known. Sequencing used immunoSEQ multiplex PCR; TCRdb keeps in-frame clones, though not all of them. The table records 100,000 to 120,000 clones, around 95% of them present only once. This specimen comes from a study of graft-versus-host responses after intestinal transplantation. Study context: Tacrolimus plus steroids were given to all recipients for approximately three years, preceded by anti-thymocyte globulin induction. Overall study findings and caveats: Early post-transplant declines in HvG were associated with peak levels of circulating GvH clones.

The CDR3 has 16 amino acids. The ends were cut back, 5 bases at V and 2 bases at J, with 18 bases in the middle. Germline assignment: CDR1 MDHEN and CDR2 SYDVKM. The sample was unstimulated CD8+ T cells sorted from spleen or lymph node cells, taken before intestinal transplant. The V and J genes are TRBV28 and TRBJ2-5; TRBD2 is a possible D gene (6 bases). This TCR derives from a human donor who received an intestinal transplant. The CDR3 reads CASSGGLASEQETQYF. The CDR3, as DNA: TGTGCCAGCAGTGGCGGTTTGGCTAGCGAGCAAGAGACCCAGTACTTC. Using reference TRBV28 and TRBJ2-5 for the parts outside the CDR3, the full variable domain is DVKVTQSSRYLVKRTGEKVFLECVQDMDHENMFWYRQDPGLGLRLIYFSYDVKMKEKGDIPEGYSVSREKKERFSLILESASTNQTSMYLCASSGGLASEQETQYFGPGTRLLVL.